These 29 T cell receptor beta chains were all obtained from the same sample, sequenced in a study of blood T cells in healthy people across ages. Using a J-beta primer mix together with a sample-barcoded 5' primer, a second PCR was run for about 7 to 12 cycles. TCRdb recomputed calls from the 5' RACE reads with MiXCR, one row per CDR3 protein. The profile covers 630,000 or so distinct CDR3 sequences, with approximately 30% appearing a single time and less than 20% taken by the ten largest. The sequenced sample was blood. Every receptor here comes from a woman of 80 years or more in good health.

This chain joins TRBV7-2 and TRBJ1-1, with 7 bases aligning to TRBD1. Germline values: CDR1 SGHTA, CDR2 FQGNSA. The V segment lost 5 bases and the J segment 5 bases; nucleotides outside the gene matches: 11. This CDR3 has 15 amino acids. The CDR3 coding sequence is TGTGCCAGCAGCACCCGCAGACAGGGAGGGACTGAAGCTTTCTTT. Translating gives CASSTRRQGGTEAFF.

This clonotype was observed at least ten times. V is TRBV20-1 and J is TRBJ2-5; weak D call: TRBD2 (5 bases). V dropped 7 bases and J dropped 4 bases, with 13 bases sitting between them. The CDR3 is 12 residues long. CDR1 is DFQATT, CDR2 SNEGSKA, per germline (reference sequence). In DNA, the CDR3 is TGCAGTGTAATAGACTACGGAGAGACCCAGTACTTC. Its protein product is CSVIDYGETQYF.

The chain combines TRBV7-6 with TRBJ2-5; a weak D match, TRBD1 (5 bases). The tail of the sequence fits TRBJ2-7 better, so the J call may be wrong. Germline V gene data show CDR1 as SGHVS and CDR2 as FNYEAQ. The CDR3 totals 15 residues. CDR3: CASSLVMQGHYEQYF. In DNA form, the CDR3 reads TGTGCCAGCAGCTTAGTTATGCAGGGCCACTACGAGCAGTACTTC.

Ten or more counts support this clonotype. This chain joins TRBV5-5 and TRBJ1-2; D uncertain. V was shortened by 4 bases and J by 8 bases, with 15 bases between the two germline ends. Looked up from germline, CDR1 is SGHKS and CDR2 is YYEKEE (reference sequence). This CDR3 has 13 amino acids. CDR3 protein: CASSRSRGEGYTF. CDR3 DNA: TGTGCCAGCAGCCGGAGCCGGGGAGAAGGCTACACCTTC.

As concerns this clonotype: A much larger clone lies a single base off, so this may be a read error. The genes are TRBV19 and TRBJ2-5; 7 bases line up with TRBD2. The V and J ends lost 3 bases and 0 bases, in that order; junction bases with no gene match: 7. Looked up from germline, CDR1 is LNHDA and CDR2 is SQIVND (reference sequence). The CDR3 loop spans 16 amino acids. This CDR3 is CASSIARAGYQETQYF. The CDR3 coding sequence is TGTGCCAGTAGTATTGCGCGAGCGGGGTACCAAGAGACCCAGTACTTC. Filled out from reference TRBV19 and TRBJ2-5, the complete variable domain reads DGGITQSPKYLFRKEGQNVTLSCEQNLNHDAMYWYRQDPGQGLRLIYYSQIVNDFQKGDIAEGYSVSREKKESFPLTVTSAQKNPTAFYLCASSIARAGYQETQYFGPGTRLLVL.

Points on this clonotype: This may be a read error: a much more frequent sequence differs by one nucleotide. The genes are TRBV5-1 and TRBJ1-2, with D possibly being TRBD1 (6 bases). Germline assignment: CDR1 SGHRS and CDR2 YFSETQ. Between the trimmed V and J ends, which lost 0 bases and 4 bases, there was a span of 13 bases. The CDR3 consists of 15 residues. DNA of the CDR3: TGCGCCAGCAGCTTGGGTGGGGGCCTGGGCTATGGCTACACCTTC. Amino acids: CASSLGGGLGYGYTF.

A remark on this clonotype: A much bigger clone sits one base away, suggesting this may be a read error. The chain couples TRBV29-1 to TRBJ2-3, with a possible D match to TRBD1 (6 bases). The assigned J gene may be wrong: the sequence end matches TRBJ1-5 better. There are 11 residues in the CDR3. Germline V gene lookup returns CDR1 SQVTM and CDR2 ANQGSEA. The CDR3 loop reads CSGGSTDTQHF. The CDR3 coding sequence is TGCAGTGGGGGCAGCACAGATACGCAGCATTTT.

CDR3 region: CASSLAFAGRTDTQYF. CDR3 DNA sequence: TGTGCCAGCAGCTTAGCCTTCGCGGGGCGCACAGATACGCAGTATTTT. The J gene is TRBJ2-3, the V gene TRBV7-2, with D perhaps matching TRBD2 (6 bases). Germline CDR1 reads SGHTA; CDR2 reads FQGNSA. Trimming cost V 0 bases and J 1 base, with 11 bases left between them. This CDR3 is built from 16 residues. Full variable domain (rest looked up from reference TRBV7-2 and TRBJ2-3): GAGVSQSPSNKVTEKGKDVELRCDPISGHTALYWYRQSLGQGLEFLIYFQGNSAPDKSGLPSDRFSAERTGGSVSTLTIQRTQQEDSAVYLCASSLAFAGRTDTQYFGPGTRLTVL.

With respect to this clonotype: This may arise from a read error, as a much more abundant clone is one base away. The chain combines TRBV5-6 with TRBJ2-5, with D hard to call. The CDR3 is 12 amino acids. Germline values: CDR1 SGHDT, CDR2 YYEEEE. In nucleotides, the CDR3 is TGTGCCAACAGCAAAGGGTTAGAGACCCAGTACTTC. Protein: CANSKGLETQYF.

This clonotype was detected ten times or more. V is TRBV6-1 and J is TRBJ2-7; no firm D call. Germline loops: CDR1 MNHNS, CDR2 SASEGT. The length of the CDR3 is 13 residues. V was cut by 7 bases and J by 4 bases, with 14 bases left in between. The CDR3 region is CASTGPHKYEQYF. CDR3 in DNA: TGTGCCAGCACCGGTCCCCATAAATACGAGCAGTACTTC.

This clonotype was found many times. This sequence joins TRBV11-3 and TRBJ2-7, with D tentatively TRBD1 (6 bases). Germline values: CDR1 SGHNT, CDR2 YENEEA. Trimming removed 5 bases from V and 6 bases from J, with 14 bases in between. CDR3 size: 13 residues. The CDR3 protein is CASSNTGFAEQYF. The DNA for the CDR3 is TGTGCCAGCAGCAACACAGGGTTCGCCGAGCAGTACTTC.

The V gene is TRBV5-4, the J gene TRBJ2-2, with D maybe TRBD2 (6 bases). Trimming shortened V by 0 bases and J by 4 bases, and 13 bases separated the two germline ends. CDR1 and CDR2 from the germline V gene are SGHNT and YYREEE (reference sequence). The CDR3 runs to 16 residues. The CDR3 DNA is TGTGCCAGCAGCTTGGGGCAGGGACTGGGCACCGGGGAGCTGTTTTTT. Residues: CASSLGQGLGTGELFF.

This clonotype has a handful of counts. The chain links TRBV7-9 to TRBJ1-3, with TRBD1 matching over 8 bases. The CDR3 runs 13 residues. V shed 8 bases and J 4 bases; nucleotides not matched to a gene: 4. Germline loops: CDR1 SEHNR, CDR2 FQNEAQ (reference sequence). The CDR3 loop reads CASEDRGGNTIYF. The CDR3 nucleotides are TGTGCCAGCGAAGACAGGGGAGGAAACACCATATATTTT.

This clonotype was detected many times. The chain is built from TRBV20-1 and TRBJ2-5; D is uncertain. The V gene's germline CDR1 is DFQATT and CDR2 SNEGSKA (reference sequence). CDR3 size: 15 residues. V lost 2 bases to trimming and J lost 2 bases, with 15 bases between them. The CDR3 sequence: CSARLTSRPQETQYF. CDR3 sequence (DNA): TGCAGTGCTAGACTCACGTCAAGACCACAAGAGACCCAGTACTTC.

The CDR3 bases are TGTGCCAGCAGTGAAGGGACAGGGTTAAAAGGCTACACCTTC. It encodes CASSEGTGLKGYTF. The genes are TRBV2 and TRBJ1-2; 8 nucleotides align to TRBD1. The CDR3 has 14 residues. Germline trimming cut 1 base from V and 8 bases from J; bases unmatched to any gene: 6. Germline CDR1 is SNHLY and CDR2 is FYNNEI.

The rearrangement uses TRBV6-2 or TRBV6-3 and TRBJ2-7; D possibly corresponds to TRBD2 (8 bases). Per germline, CDR1 MNHEY and CDR2 SVGEGT. The V end lost 8 bases, the J end lost 0 bases, and 20 bases lay between the germline ends. The CDR3 runs to 16 residues. The DNA of the CDR3 is TGTGCCAGCCGCCCTCCGACAGGGACTAGCTCCTACGAGCAGTACTTC. The encoded protein is CASRPPTGTSSYEQYF.

This clonotype was seen ten or more times. V is TRBV2 and J is TRBJ1-2; TRBD1 matches at 7 bases. The CDR3 has 12 amino acids. V lost 8 bases and J lost 10; bases outside the gene matches: 10. Germline V gene sequence: CDR1 SNHLY, CDR2 FYNNEI. CDR3 in DNA: TGTGCCAGCGGGGGGGACAGACTTTACTACACCTTC. This encodes CASGGDRLYYTF.

This clonotype was seen many times. The J gene is TRBJ2-7, the V gene TRBV20-1; 10 bases are shared with TRBD2. The CDR3 totals 16 residues. The V gene end was trimmed by 6 bases and the J gene end by 1 base; junction bases not matched to a gene: 12. Germline-derived CDR1 and CDR2 are DFQATT and SNEGSKA (reference sequence). The DNA of the CDR3 is TGCAGTGCCAGCGGGGGGGGCGCCCCGAGATCCTACGAGCAGTACTTC. Amino acids: CSASGGGAPRSYEQYF.

This clonotype has only a few counts. It is likely a read error, because the conserved phenylalanine at the end of the CDR3 is missing. The DNA is left out, because the CDR3 cannot be placed on it with certainty; the CDR3 is given as TCRdb lists it. The rearrangement links TRBV20-1 to TRBJ2-1. CDR1 and CDR2 (germline): DFQATT, SNEGSKA (reference sequence). The CDR3 is 14 amino acids long, termini counted. This chain's CDR3 is CSARDRPLYGSSSS.

The chain couples TRBV20-1 to TRBJ2-5; D may match TRBD1 or TRBD2 (5 bases each). The last part of the DNA fits TRBJ2-7 better; the J call may be wrong. Germline assignment: CDR1 DFQATT and CDR2 SNEGSKA (reference sequence). The CDR3 has 12 residues. The CDR3 DNA is TGCAGTGCTATAGGGGACCCCTACGAGCAGTACTTC. It codes for CSAIGDPYEQYF.

In this sample, this clonotype turned up a few times. The rearrangement links TRBV30 to TRBJ1-5, with D possibly being TRBD1 (5 bases). The CDR3 contains 13 residues. Germline V CDR1 and CDR2: GTSNPN, SVGIG (reference sequence). V lost 0 bases and J 6 bases, leaving 9 bases between the germline ends. CDR3 region: CAWSVLRAQPQHF. DNA of the CDR3: TGTGCCTGGAGTGTACTCAGGGCTCAGCCCCAGCATTTT.

At least ten counts were recorded for this clonotype. The chain uses TRBV20-1 and TRBJ2-7; 10 nucleotides line up with TRBD2. CDR3 length: 14 amino acids. Trimming took 0 bases from V and 2 from J; bases not matched to a gene: 1. CDR1 and CDR2 (germline): DFQATT, SNEGSKA (reference sequence). The CDR3 loop reads CSARESGGAYEQYF. DNA for the CDR3: TGCAGTGCTAGAGAGAGCGGGGGGGCCTACGAGCAGTACTTC.

This clonotype was observed many times. This rearrangement joins TRBV9 to TRBJ2-1, with 11 nucleotides matching TRBD2. Germline V lookup: CDR1 SGDLS, CDR2 YYNGEE. V shed 1 base, J shed 14 bases, and the junction held 8 bases outside the gene matches. This CDR3 region has 14 residues. The CDR3 coding sequence is TGTGCCAGCAGCGTATCTAGCGGGGGGCCAGTGGAGTTCTTC. Protein sequence: CASSVSSGGPVEFF.

In its sample, this clonotype was seen many times. The chain has TRBV7-2 and TRBJ1-2; D unresolved. The CDR3 totals 13 residues. Trimming took off 1 base at V and 7 bases at J, with 10 bases between the two ends. Germline V gene sequence: CDR1 SGHTA, CDR2 FQGNSA. In nucleotides, the CDR3 is TGTGCCAGCAGCTTAGTCCTCAGACCTGGCTACACCTTC. Its translation is CASSLVLRPGYTF.

Ten or more counts support this clonotype. The chain is built from TRBV7-9 and TRBJ2-4; D tentatively fits TRBD1 or TRBD2 (5 bases each). V lost 5 bases and J 4 bases, leaving 15 bases between the germline ends. The CDR3 has 15 amino acids. Germline CDR1 SEHNR, CDR2 FQNEAQ (reference sequence). The CDR3 DNA sequence: TGTGCCAGCAGCCACACCGGGACCGCGAAAAACATTCAGTACTTC. Translating it yields CASSHTGTAKNIQYF. The full variable domain, with the rest looked up from reference TRBV7-9 and TRBJ2-4, is DTGVSQNPRHKITKRGQNVTFRCDPISEHNRLYWYRQTLGQGPEFLTYFQNEAQLEKSRLLSDRFSAERPKGSFSTLEIQRTEQGDSAMYLCASSHTGTAKNIQYFGAGTRLSVL.

This chain uses TRBV7-2 with TRBJ2-1; no reliable D call. Per the germline V gene, CDR1 is SGHTA and CDR2 is FQGNSA. CDR3 length equals 14 residues. The ends were cut back, 3 bases at V and 3 bases at J, with 9 bases in the middle. CDR3 residues: CASSFDFYYNEQFF. CDR3 nucleotides: TGTGCCAGCAGCTTTGACTTTTACTACAATGAGCAGTTCTTC.

Many counts were recorded for this clonotype. J is TRBJ2-1 and V is TRBV6-6; D possibly uses TRBD1 or TRBD2 (6 bases each). V was pared by 1 base and J by 4 bases, with 11 bases between. Germline CDR1 is MNHNY and CDR2 is SVGAGI (reference sequence). This CDR3 contains 15 residues. The CDR3 loop reads CASSYYRGLYNEQFF. The CDR3, as DNA: TGTGCCAGCAGTTACTATCGGGGGCTGTACAATGAGCAGTTCTTC.

This clonotype was found a few times. The V call is TRBV2, the J call TRBJ1-6, with D perhaps matching TRBD1 (5 bases). V lost 0 bases, J lost 7 bases, and 13 bases lay in between. The germline V gene has CDR1 SNHLY and CDR2 FYNNEI. The CDR3 is 16 residues long. The CDR3 reads CASSEARSRANSPLHF. The CDR3 nucleotides are TGTGCCAGCAGTGAAGCGCGGAGCAGGGCAAATTCACCCCTCCACTTT.

The chain has TRBV19 and TRBJ2-4; D gene ambiguous. Germline-derived CDR1 and CDR2 are LNHDA and SQIVND (reference sequence). The CDR3 sequence is 11 residues long. V gave up 6 bases and J gave up 1 base, with 1 base separating them. The CDR3 DNA reads TGTGCCAGTAGGGCCAAAAACATTCAGTACTTC. It encodes CASRAKNIQYF.